These 4 T cell receptor beta chains came from one sample sequenced in a study of shared clonotypes between healthy human individuals. Clones were sequenced by immunoSEQ multiplex PCR, and TCRdb holds only the in-frame ones, with some missing. Altogether more than 400,000 clones are present, about 78% being singletons, with the ten largest covering 12%. The sequencing input was PBMCs. The origin of the receptors is a woman aged 40-49 years in good health. Some clones in this sample may be carry-over from other donors' samples.

This chain connects TRBV7-3 to TRBJ2-7, with D possibly matching TRBD2 (5 bases). Between the trimmed V and J ends, which lost 4 bases and 7 bases, there was a span of 11 bases. The germline CDR1 and CDR2 sequences are SGHTA and FQGTGA. The CDR3 length is 12 residues. Here the CDR3 reads CASSSLGGEQYF. CDR3 DNA: TGTGCCAGCAGCTCCCTGGGCGGGGAGCAGTACTTC. Based on the CDR3 plus reference TRBV7-3 and TRBJ2-7, the full variable domain is GAGVSQTPSNKVTEKGKYVELRCDPISGHTALYWYRQSLGQGPEFLIYFQGTGAADDSGLPNDRFFAVRPEGSVSTLKIQRTERGDSAVYLCASSSLGGEQYFGPGTRLTVT.

The J gene is TRBJ2-3, the V gene TRBV27; no firm D call. Trimming removed 6 bases from V and 7 bases from J, with 26 bases in between. This CDR3 is 17 amino acids long. Germline assignment: CDR1 MNHEY and CDR2 SMNVEV (reference sequence). The CDR3 is CASSSLGVGDGTYTQYF. In nucleotides, the CDR3 is TGTGCCAGCAGCTCCCTCGGAGTTGGTGATGGTACATATACGCAGTATTTT.

This clone occurred a few times. The chain is built from TRBV11-2 and TRBJ2-5; D not resolved. Germline CDR1 SGHAT, CDR2 FQNNGV. Trimming cost V 2 bases and J 5 bases, with 12 bases left between them. The CDR3 has 14 amino acids. The CDR3: CASSLLGEEETQYF. DNA of the CDR3: TGTGCCAGCAGCTTACTCGGAGAGGAGGAGACCCAGTACTTC.

On this clone itself: At the DNA level, this CDR3 is encoded by other sequences in the same sample as well. The V gene is TRBV7-9, the J gene TRBJ1-2; 10 bases map to TRBD1. Per the germline V gene, CDR1 is SEHNR and CDR2 is FQNEAQ (reference sequence). This CDR3 is built from 15 residues. V trimming: 5 bases; J trimming: 5 bases; junction bases outside the gene matches: 8. The CDR3 here is CASSPRQGAGYGYTF. The CDR3 DNA reads as TGTGCCAGCAGCCCACGACAGGGGGCGGGGTATGGCTACACCTTC.